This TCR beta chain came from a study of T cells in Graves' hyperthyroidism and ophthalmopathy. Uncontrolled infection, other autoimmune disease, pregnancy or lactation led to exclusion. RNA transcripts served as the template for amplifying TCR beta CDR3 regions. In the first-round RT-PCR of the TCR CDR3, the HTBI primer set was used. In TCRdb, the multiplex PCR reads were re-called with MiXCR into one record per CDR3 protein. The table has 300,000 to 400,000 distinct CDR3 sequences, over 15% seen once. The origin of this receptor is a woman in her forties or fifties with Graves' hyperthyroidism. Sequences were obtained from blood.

CDR3: CASGGGGGNQPQHF. CDR3 bases: TGTGCCAGCGGGGGCGGCGGGGGCAATCAGCCCCAGCATTTT. The gene calls are TRBV12-3 or TRBV12-4 and TRBJ1-5, with TRBD1 as a possible D gene (6 bases). The CDR3 totals 14 residues. V was trimmed by 8 bases and J by 2 bases, leaving 13 bases between them.